This is a list of T cell receptor beta chains from one sample in a study of cytomegalovirus exposure and HLA in healthy donors. Profiled with immunoSEQ multiplex PCR; TCRdb holds only in-frame clones, not every one. This table holds roughly 70,000 clones, around 74% found once. The sequenced material came from PBMCs. The receptors originated from a human donor in good health. Each CDR3 is given without its conserved first and last residue. The order of the fields is V gene, clone size, CDR3 protein. A row's size may be missing; if present it is once, few, many or a size class.

TRBV6-6	NA	ASTPGGNYGYT
TRBV10-3	once	AISSGGEQY
TRBV28	NA	ASRPDRYQPQH
TRBV9	NA	ASSPSGYEQY
TRBV4-1	NA	ASSSSAEGDTDTQY
TRBV4-2	NA	ASSPTSGNTGELF
TRBV7-8	NA	ASTDMTGQGANEQY
TRBV18	NA	ASSPPGDGETQY
TRBV5-1	few	ASSPAPNYDYGYT
TRBV15	NA	ATSGGALNTEAF
TRBV30	NA	AWSGRGTPPYEQY
TRBV14	NA	ASSQGLLAGKYEQY
TRBV9	NA	ASSAPLAGGPGKNEQF
TRBV11-2	NA	ASSLDPGTALGGYT
TRBV10-1	NA	ASSESQGTEAF
TRBV28	few	ASNYGGPTEAF
TRBV30	NA	AWMRGQNTGELF
TRBV30	once	AWSVGANTEAF
TRBV4-2	NA	ASSQDLAGGNTEAF
TRBV6-5	NA	ASRPGTGGNTEAF
TRBV7-8	NA	ASRPSLSSVEQY
TRBV5-4	NA	ASRTMTSGTYEQY
TRBV9	few	ASSVAGGVVGYT
TRBV9	NA	ASSFRQGVGETEAF
TRBV30	NA	AWNIYGSGEQF
TRBV11-3	NA	ASSPDTEAF
TRBV7-8	NA	ASSPLSLTGELF
TRBV30	NA	AWSVSGTFPSTDTQY
TRBV5-1	NA	ASSFGSDEQY
TRBV7-8	NA	ASSARRGPNTEAF
TRBV7-9	few	ASSFRQGQETQY
TRBV7-3	NA	ASSLDRDQPQH
TRBV7-8	NA	ASSPMTGSPYGYT
TRBV28	few	ASSSPGGKGEKLF
TRBV5-6	NA	ASSLGGLFSNQPQH
TRBV5-1	NA	ASSFGPGAGETQY
TRBV5-1	NA	ASSSPGSGGKRTQY
TRBV6-5	once	ASSRQGAITGELF
TRBV28	NA	ASRGDSYNEQF
TRBV6-6	NA	ASSYSTEEKLF